These 9 T cell receptor beta chains share one sample of origin, sequenced in a study of T cell responses to AZD1222 COVID-19 vaccine. The repertoire was sequenced with immunoSEQ multiplex PCR; TCRdb's copy has only in-frame clones and lacks some. The sample includes about 170,000 clones, approximately 88% seen only once; the top ten take 0.85% to 1.1%. The sequenced sample was peripheral blood, obtained 28 days after the second AZD1222 dose. These receptors were obtained from an adult who received the AZD1222 COVID-19 vaccine.

J is TRBJ2-7 and V is TRBV9; TRBD1 aligns across 11 bases. Germline V gene sequence: CDR1 SGDLS, CDR2 YYNGEE. The CDR3 is 16 residues long. V trimming: 4 bases; J trimming: 4 bases; junction bases outside the gene matches: 10. The CDR3 bases are TGTGCCAGCAGCTTCGTAGGGGACAGGGGGATGTACGAGCAGTACTTC. It translates to CASSFVGDRGMYEQYF.

V gene TRBV5-8 combines with J gene TRBJ1-5, with unresolved D. CDR1 is SGHTS and CDR2 is YDEGEE in the germline V gene. The CDR3 has 13 amino acids. V dropped 4 bases and J dropped 5 bases, with 10 bases sitting between them. DNA of the CDR3: TGTGCCAGCAGCCGCCTCCTCGATCAGCCCCAGCATTTT. Translating it yields CASSRLLDQPQHF.

This clone has just a few counts. The chain links TRBV29-1 to TRBJ2-2; 8 nucleotides align to TRBD1. The CDR3 is 14 residues long. Germline assignment: CDR1 SQVTM and CDR2 ANQGSEA. V lost 5 bases to trimming and J lost 2 bases; unmatched junction nucleotides: 4. The chain's CDR3 is CSVIGQGNTGELFF. The CDR3, as DNA: TGCAGCGTTATTGGACAGGGTAACACCGGGGAGCTGTTTTTT.

The J gene is TRBJ1-1, the V gene TRBV7-8, with a weak D call TRBD1 (5 bases). Trimming left V 5 bases short and J 1 base short, with 11 bases between. CDR1 SGHVS and CDR2 FQNEAQ come from the germline V gene. CDR3 length: 14 residues. CDR3 in amino acids: CASSPQAGNTEAFF. In DNA form, the CDR3 reads TGTGCCAGCAGCCCACAGGCGGGGAACACTGAAGCTTTCTTT.

V is TRBV5-1 and J is TRBJ1-5, with D hard to call. The CDR3 length is 14 residues. V was pared by 0 bases and J by 3 bases, with 7 bases between. Germline-derived CDR1 and CDR2 are SGHRS and YFSETQ. The CDR3 coding sequence is TGCGCCAGCAGCTTGGGGGCAGACAATCAGCCCCAGCATTTT. As protein: CASSLGADNQPQHF. The variable domain in full, with the rest retrieved from reference TRBV5-1 and TRBJ1-5, is KAGVTQTPRYLIKTRGQQVTLSCSPISGHRSVSWYQQTPGQGLQFLFEYFSETQRNKGNFPGRFSGRQFSNSRSEMNVSTLELGDSALYLCASSLGADNQPQHFGDGTRLSIL.

The chain recombines TRBV5-4 with TRBJ1-6; D call uncertain. V gave up 2 bases and J gave up 4 bases, with 7 bases separating them. CDR1 SGHNT and CDR2 YYREEE come from the germline V gene (reference sequence). The CDR3 runs to 14 residues. CDR3 region: CASSFQGYNSPLHF. In DNA, the CDR3 is TGTGCCAGCAGCTTTCAAGGGTATAATTCACCCCTCCACTTT.

This clone was seen once. The chain has TRBV6-5 and TRBJ2-7, with no clear D. V lost 7 bases and J 2 bases, leaving 12 bases between the germline ends. CDR1 and CDR2 from the germline V gene are MNHEY and SVGAGI. This CDR3 region has 13 residues. This chain's CDR3 is CASTRAETYEQYF. CDR3 nucleotide sequence: TGTGCCAGCACCCGGGCGGAAACCTACGAGCAGTACTTC.

With respect to this clone: Without the conserved terminal phenylalanine or tryptophan, this CDR3 likely stems from a read error. Because the CDR3's place on the DNA is in doubt, the DNA is left out and the CDR3 is given as listed by TCRdb. The chain carries TRBV19 and TRBJ1-2; the table's D gene call, TRBD1, was not cross checked with the DNA. In germline, CDR1 is LNHDA, CDR2 SQIVND (reference sequence). With termini counted, the CDR3 has 13 amino acids. CDR3 residues: CASSFPGTGAVGI.

CDR3 sequence: CASGSPGDLGNQPQHF. The CDR3 nucleotides are TGTGCCAGCGGTAGTCCGGGGGACTTGGGGAATCAGCCCCAGCATTTT. V usage is TRBV2 and J usage is TRBJ1-5; D is possibly TRBD1 (5 bases). Germline V lookup: CDR1 SNHLY, CDR2 FYNNEI. The CDR3 totals 16 residues. The V end lost 8 bases, the J end lost 4 bases, and 21 bases lay between the germline ends.